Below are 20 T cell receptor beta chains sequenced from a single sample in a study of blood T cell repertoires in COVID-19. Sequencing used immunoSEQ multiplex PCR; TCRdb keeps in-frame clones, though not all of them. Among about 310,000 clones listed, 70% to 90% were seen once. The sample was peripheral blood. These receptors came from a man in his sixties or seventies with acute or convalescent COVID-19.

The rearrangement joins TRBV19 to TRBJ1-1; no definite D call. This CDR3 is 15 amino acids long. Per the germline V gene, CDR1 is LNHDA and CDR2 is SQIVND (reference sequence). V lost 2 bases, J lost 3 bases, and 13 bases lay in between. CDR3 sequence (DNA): TGTGCCAGTAGTATACTTACAGTATCCCACACTGAAGCTTTCTTT. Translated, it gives CASSILTVSHTEAFF.

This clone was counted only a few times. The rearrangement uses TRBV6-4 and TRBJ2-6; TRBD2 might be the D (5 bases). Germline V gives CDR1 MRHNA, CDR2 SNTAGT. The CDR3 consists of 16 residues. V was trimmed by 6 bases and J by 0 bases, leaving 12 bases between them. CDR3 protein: CASRRAEISGANVLTF. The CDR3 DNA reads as TGTGCCAGCAGGCGGGCGGAGATCTCTGGGGCCAACGTCCTGACTTTC.

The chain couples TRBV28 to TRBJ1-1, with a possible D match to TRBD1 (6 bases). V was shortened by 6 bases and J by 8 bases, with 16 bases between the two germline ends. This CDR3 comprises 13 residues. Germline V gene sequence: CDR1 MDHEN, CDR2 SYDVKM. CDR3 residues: CASRPGARREAFF. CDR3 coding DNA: TGTGCCAGCAGGCCAGGGGCGAGGAGGGAAGCTTTCTTT. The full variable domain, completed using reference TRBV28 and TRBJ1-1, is DVKVTQSSRYLVKRTGEKVFLECVQDMDHENMFWYRQDPGLGLRLIYFSYDVKMKEKGDIPEGYSVSREKKERFSLILESASTNQTSMYLCASRPGARREAFFGQGTRLTVV.

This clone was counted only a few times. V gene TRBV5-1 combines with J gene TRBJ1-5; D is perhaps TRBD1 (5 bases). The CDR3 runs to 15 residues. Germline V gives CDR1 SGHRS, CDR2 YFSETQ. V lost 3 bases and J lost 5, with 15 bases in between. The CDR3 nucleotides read TGCGCCAGCAGCTCGGCGGGGGGGACGGATCAGCCCCAGCATTTT. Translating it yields CASSSAGGTDQPQHF.

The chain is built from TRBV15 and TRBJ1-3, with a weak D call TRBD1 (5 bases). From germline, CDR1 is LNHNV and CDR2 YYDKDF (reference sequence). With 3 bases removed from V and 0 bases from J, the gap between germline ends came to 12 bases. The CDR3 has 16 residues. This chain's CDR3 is CATSRLRGDSGNTIYF. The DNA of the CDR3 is TGTGCCACCAGCAGGTTACGGGGGGACTCTGGAAACACCATATATTTT.

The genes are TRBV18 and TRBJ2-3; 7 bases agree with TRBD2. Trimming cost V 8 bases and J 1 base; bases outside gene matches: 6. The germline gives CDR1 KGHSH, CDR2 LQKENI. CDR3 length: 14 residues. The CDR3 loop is CASGGLGGTDTQYF. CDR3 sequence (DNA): TGTGCCAGCGGTGGACTAGGGGGCACAGATACGCAGTATTTT.

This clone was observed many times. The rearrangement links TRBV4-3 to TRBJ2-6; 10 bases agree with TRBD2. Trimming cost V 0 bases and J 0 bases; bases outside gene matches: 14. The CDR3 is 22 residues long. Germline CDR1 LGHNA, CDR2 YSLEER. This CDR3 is CASSQDFRASGGLTSGANVLTF. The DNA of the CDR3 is TGCGCCAGCAGCCAAGATTTCCGAGCTAGCGGGGGTTTGACCTCTGGGGCCAACGTCCTGACTTTC.

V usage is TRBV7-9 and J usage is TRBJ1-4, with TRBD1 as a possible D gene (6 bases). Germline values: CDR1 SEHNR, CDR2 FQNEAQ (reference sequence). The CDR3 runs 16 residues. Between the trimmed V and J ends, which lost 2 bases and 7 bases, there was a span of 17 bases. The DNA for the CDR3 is TGTGCCAGCAGCTTATTAGTTTGGGGGCGCAGTGAAAAACTGTTTTTT. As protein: CASSLLVWGRSEKLFF.

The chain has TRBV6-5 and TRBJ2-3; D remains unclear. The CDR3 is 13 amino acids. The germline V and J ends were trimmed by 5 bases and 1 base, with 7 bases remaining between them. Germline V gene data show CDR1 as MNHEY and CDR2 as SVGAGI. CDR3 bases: TGTGCCAGCAGTCGCCCAGGCACAGATACGCAGTATTTT. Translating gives CASSRPGTDTQYF.

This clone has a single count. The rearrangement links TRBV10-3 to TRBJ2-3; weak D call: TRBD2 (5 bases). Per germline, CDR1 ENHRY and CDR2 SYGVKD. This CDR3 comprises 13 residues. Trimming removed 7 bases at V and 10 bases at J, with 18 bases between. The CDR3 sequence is CAIKGDPSEAQYF. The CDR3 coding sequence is TGTGCCATCAAGGGAGACCCCTCGGAGGCGCAGTATTTT.

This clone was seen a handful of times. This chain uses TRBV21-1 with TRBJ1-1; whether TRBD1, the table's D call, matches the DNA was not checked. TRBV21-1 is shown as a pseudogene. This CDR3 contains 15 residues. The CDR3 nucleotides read TGTGCCAGCAGTTACAGGGGTACCATGAACACTGAAGCTTTCTTT. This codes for CASSYRGTMNTEAFF.

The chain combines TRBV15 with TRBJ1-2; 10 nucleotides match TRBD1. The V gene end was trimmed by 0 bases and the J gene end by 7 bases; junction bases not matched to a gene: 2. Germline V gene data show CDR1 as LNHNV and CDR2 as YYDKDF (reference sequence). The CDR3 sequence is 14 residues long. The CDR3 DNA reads TGTGCCACCAGCAGAGAGGGGACAGGGGTTGGCTACACCTTC. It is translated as CATSREGTGVGYTF.

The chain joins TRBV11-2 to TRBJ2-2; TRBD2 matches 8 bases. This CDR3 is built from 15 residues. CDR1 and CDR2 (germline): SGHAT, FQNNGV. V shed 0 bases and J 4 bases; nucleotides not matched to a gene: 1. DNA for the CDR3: TGTGCCAGCAGCTTAGAACTAGCGGCCACCGGGGAGCTGTTTTTT. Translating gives CASSLELAATGELFF. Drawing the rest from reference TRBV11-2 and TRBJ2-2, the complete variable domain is EAGVAQSPRYKIIEKRQSVAFWCNPISGHATLYWYQQILGQGPKLLIQFQNNGVVDDSQLPKDRFSAERLKGVDSTLKIQPAKLEDSAVYLCASSLELAATGELFFGEGSRLTVL.

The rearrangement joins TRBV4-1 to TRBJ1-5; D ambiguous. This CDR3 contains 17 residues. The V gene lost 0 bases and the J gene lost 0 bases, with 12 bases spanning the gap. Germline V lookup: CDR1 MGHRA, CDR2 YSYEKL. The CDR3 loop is CASSQDPGIYSNQPQHF. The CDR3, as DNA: TGCGCCAGCAGCCAAGATCCGGGGATTTATAGCAATCAGCCCCAGCATTTT.

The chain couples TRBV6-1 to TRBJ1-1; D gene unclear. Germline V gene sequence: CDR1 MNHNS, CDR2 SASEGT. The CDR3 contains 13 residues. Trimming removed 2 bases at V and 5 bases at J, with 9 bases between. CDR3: CASSETPGTEAFF. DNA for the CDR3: TGTGCCAGCAGTGAAACGCCAGGAACTGAAGCTTTCTTT.

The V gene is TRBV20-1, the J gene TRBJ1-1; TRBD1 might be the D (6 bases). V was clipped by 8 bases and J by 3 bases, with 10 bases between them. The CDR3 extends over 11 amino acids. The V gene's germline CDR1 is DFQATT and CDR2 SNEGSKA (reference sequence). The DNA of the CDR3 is TGCAGTACATCAGGGGACACTGAAGCTTTCTTT. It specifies CSTSGDTEAFF.

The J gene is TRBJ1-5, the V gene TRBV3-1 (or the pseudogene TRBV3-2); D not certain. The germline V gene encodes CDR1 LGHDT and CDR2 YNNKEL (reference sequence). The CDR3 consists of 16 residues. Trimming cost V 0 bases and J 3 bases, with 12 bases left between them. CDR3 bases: TGTGCCAGCAGCCAAGATCTCTGGCAGTACAATCAGCCCCAGCATTTT. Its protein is CASSQDLWQYNQPQHF.

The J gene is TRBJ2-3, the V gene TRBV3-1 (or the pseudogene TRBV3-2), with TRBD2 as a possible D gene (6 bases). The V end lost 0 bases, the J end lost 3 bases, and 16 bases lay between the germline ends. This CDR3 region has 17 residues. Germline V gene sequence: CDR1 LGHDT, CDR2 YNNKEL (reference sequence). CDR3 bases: TGTGCCAGCAGCCAAGATAGGCTAGCGTCGTTGACAGATACGCAGTATTTT. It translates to CASSQDRLASLTDTQYF.

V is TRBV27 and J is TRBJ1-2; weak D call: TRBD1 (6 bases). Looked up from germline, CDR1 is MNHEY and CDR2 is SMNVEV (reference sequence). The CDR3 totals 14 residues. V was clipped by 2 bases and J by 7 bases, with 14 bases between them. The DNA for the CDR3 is TGTGCCAGCAGTTTACTGCCAGGGGAACGTGGCTACACCTTC. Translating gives CASSLLPGERGYTF.

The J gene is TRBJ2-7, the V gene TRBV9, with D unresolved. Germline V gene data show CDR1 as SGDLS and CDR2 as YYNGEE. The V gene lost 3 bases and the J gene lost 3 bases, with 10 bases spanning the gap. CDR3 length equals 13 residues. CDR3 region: CASSAFLGYEQYF. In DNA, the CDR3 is TGTGCCAGCAGCGCCTTTCTCGGCTACGAGCAGTACTTC.